The TCR beta chain under discussion was sequenced for a study of blood T cell repertoires in COVID-19. Overall study context: Specimens from acute and convalescent COVID-19 originated in the United States, Italy and Spain. T cells, B-cell-depleted T cells, or PBMCs provided the cDNA or gDNA that served as material.

Per the original methods: Estimated nucleated cell counts came from reference gene primer amplification. Assay: immunoSEQ multiplex PCR; the TCRdb copy retains only in-frame clones and omits some. V and J calls and clone size are those listed in that table; D and trimming were worked out from the DNA. The table includes a few hundred thousand clones, about 85% detected once. The CDR3 runs 16 residues. Losses at the gene ends were 6 bases for V and 5 bases for J; bases not matched to a gene: 8. Germline CDR1 MDHEN, CDR2 SYDVKM. Sequenced material: peripheral blood. V is TRBV28 and J is TRBJ1-6; 9 bases agree with TRBD1. The sequence was obtained from a woman aged 18 to 35 with acute or convalescent COVID-19. The CDR3 DNA is TGTGCCAGCAGCACGCCGGGACAGGGAGATAATTCACCCCTCCACTTT. As protein: CASSTPGQGDNSPLHF.